One TCR beta chain is described in this entry. What it binds is unknown. As defined, naive CD8 cells were CD45RO-negative and positively selected for CCR7, with terminally differentiated effector memory CD45RA+ cells excluded. For each subset, genomic DNA was distributed in equal portions over several immunoSEQ plates. Generated by immunoSEQ multiplex PCR, the TCRdb table keeps only in-frame clones and is missing some. The sample comprises approximately 590,000 clones, around 95% of which are singletons, and 0.095% to 0.12% rests with the top ten. The source of the sample is a study of shared clonotypes between healthy human individuals. As for the study in general: A couple of women and a few men aged 18 to 49 served as donors. Overall study findings and caveats: Larger estimated richness was generally seen in naive subsets than in memory subsets.

The CDR3 contains 14 residues. V was clipped by 8 bases and J by 3 bases; unmatched bases: 9. Germline V lookup: CDR1 MNHEY, CDR2 SVGAGI. The sequenced sample consisted of naive CD8+ T cells sorted from blood. The chain links TRBV6-5 to TRBJ2-5; 7 nucleotides align to TRBD2. The origin of this receptor is a woman in her 30s in good health. The CDR3 spells CASGKTSAKETQYF. The CDR3, as DNA: TGTGCCAGCGGGAAAACTAGCGCTAAAGAGACCCAGTACTTC.